The clone carrying this T cell receptor (beta chain) was counted many times. This CDR3 is built from 16 residues. CDR1 MGHDK and CDR2 SYGVNS come from the germline V gene. V was cut by 3 bases and J by 2 bases, with 17 bases left in between. RNA transcripts yielded amplified TCR beta CDR3 regions. The library came from an HTBI-primed first-round RT-PCR and a second-round multiplex PCR. Using its own MiXCR run on the multiplex PCR reads, TCRdb lists one record per CDR3 protein. This sample carries about 500,000 distinct CDR3 sequences, under 40% of them seen once, and the ten largest clones take about 4%. This entry is derived from a study of Graves' ophthalmopathy and Graves' hyperthyroidism.

The chain has TRBV25-1 and TRBJ2-7, with D perhaps TRBD2 (5 bases). The receptor was isolated from an adult man with Graves' hyperthyroidism. What was sequenced was peripheral blood or thyroid tissue (not recorded which). CDR3 protein: CASSDITSPAAYEQYF. In nucleotides, the CDR3 is TGTGCCAGCAGTGATATCACCTCCCCAGCGGCCTACGAGCAGTACTTC.